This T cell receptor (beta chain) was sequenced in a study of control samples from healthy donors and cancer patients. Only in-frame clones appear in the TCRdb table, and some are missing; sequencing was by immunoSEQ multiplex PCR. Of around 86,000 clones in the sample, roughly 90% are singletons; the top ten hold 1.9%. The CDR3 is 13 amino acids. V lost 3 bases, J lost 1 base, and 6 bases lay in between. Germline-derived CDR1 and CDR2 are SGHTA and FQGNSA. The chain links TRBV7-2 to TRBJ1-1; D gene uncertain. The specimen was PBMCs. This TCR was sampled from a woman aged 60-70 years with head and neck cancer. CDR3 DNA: TGTGCCAGCAGCTTCTCCAAGAACACTGAAGCTTTCTTT. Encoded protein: CASSFSKNTEAFF.